Listed here are 2 T cell receptor beta chains from one sample, sequenced in a study of T cell repertoires in cytomegalovirus infection. One entry per CDR3 protein results from TCRdb running MiXCR on the reads. The sample shows around 210,000 distinct CDR3 sequences, around 6.4% of them seen only once. The specimen was PBMCs. The origin of the receptors is a human donor in good health (CMV status not recorded). Some clones in this sample may be carry-over from other donors' samples.

This clonotype was detected many times. This chain joins TRBV2 and TRBJ1-1; weak D call: TRBD1 (5 bases). The CDR3 contains 14 residues. Germline CDR1 reads SNHLY; CDR2 reads FYNNEI. Trimming cost V 3 bases and J 1 base, with 9 bases left between them. CDR3 in amino acids: CASSEQGPNTEAFF. The DNA of the CDR3 is TGTGCCAGCAGTGAGCAGGGCCCGAACACTGAAGCTTTCTTT.

This clonotype was counted ten times or more. The chain carries TRBV19 and TRBJ2-7; D may match TRBD1 or TRBD2 (7 bases each). The germline V gene has CDR1 LNHDA and CDR2 SQIVND (reference sequence). With 6 bases removed from V and 5 bases from J, the gap between germline ends came to 17 bases. The CDR3 totals 14 residues. CDR3: CASSRTGGRDEQYF. The DNA of the CDR3 is TGTGCCAGTAGCAGGACAGGCGGGAGAGACGAGCAGTACTTC.